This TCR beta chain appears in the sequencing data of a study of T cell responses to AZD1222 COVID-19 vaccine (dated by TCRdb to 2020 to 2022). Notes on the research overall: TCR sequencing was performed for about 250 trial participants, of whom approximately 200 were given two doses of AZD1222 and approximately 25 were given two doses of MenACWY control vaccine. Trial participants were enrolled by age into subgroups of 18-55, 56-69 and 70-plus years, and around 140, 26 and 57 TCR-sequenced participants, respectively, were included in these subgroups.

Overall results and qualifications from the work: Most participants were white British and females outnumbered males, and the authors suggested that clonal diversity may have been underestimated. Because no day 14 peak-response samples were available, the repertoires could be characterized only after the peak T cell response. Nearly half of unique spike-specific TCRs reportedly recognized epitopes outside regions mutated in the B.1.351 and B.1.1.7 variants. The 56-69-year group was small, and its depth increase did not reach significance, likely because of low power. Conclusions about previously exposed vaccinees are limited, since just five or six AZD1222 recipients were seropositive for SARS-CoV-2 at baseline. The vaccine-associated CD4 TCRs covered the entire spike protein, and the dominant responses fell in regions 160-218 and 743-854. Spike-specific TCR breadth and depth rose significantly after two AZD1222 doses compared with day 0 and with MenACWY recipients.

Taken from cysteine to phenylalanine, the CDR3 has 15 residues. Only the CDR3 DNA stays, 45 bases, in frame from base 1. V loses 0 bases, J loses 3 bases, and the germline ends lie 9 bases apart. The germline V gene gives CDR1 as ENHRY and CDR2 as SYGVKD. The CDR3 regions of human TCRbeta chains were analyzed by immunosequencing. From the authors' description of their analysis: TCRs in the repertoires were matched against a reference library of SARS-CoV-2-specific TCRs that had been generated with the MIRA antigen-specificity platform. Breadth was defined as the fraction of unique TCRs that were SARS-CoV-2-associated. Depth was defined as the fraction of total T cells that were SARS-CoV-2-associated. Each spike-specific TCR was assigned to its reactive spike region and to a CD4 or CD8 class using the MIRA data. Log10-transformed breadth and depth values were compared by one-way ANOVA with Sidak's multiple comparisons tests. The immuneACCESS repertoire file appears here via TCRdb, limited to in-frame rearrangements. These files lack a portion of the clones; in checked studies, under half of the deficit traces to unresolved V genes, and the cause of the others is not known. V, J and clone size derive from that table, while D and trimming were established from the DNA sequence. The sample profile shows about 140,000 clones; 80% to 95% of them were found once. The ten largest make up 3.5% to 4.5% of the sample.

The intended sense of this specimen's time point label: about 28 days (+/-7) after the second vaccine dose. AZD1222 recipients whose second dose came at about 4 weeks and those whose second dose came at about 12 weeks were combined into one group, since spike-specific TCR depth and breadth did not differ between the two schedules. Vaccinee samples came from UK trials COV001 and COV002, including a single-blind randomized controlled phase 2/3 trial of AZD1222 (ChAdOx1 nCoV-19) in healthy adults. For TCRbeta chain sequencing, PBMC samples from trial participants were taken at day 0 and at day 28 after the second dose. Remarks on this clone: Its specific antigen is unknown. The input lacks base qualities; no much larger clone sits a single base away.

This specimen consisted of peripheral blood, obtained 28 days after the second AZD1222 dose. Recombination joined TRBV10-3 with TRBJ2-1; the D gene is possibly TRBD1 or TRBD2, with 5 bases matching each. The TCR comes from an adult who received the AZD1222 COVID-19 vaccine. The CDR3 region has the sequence CAISESGDLYNEQFF. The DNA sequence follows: TGTGCCATCAGTGAGTCCGGGGACCTCTACAATGAGCAGTTCTTC.